The clone carrying this T cell receptor beta chain has ten or more counts. Its matching antigen is unknown. Germline CDR1 and CDR2: LGHNA and YNFKEQ. The CDR3 totals 15 residues. V lost 4 bases to trimming and J lost 0 bases, with 10 bases between them. The data derive from a study of T cells after yellow fever vaccination. Study-level findings and limits: Once the booster was given, most primary-vaccination clones reappeared, at just under 98% for CD4 and roughly 90% for CD8.

They built TCR cDNA with 5'RACE template switching, a step that put in a universal primer site and UMIs. MiXCR, run by TCRdb on the 5' RACE reads, gives a single entry per CDR3 protein. The table shows under 150,000 distinct CDR3 sequences, with 7.7% occurring only once. Sequenced material: CD4+ T cells sorted from PBMCs, taken 5 days after the yellow fever booster vaccination. The clonotype was recovered from a man aged 25-45 years who received the YFV17D yellow fever vaccine. The chain couples TRBV4-2 to TRBJ1-5; tentative D call: TRBD1 (6 bases). CDR3 coding DNA: TGTGCCAGCAGCCGACAGGTGCTTAGCAATCAGCCCCAGCATTTT. Its protein product is CASSRQVLSNQPQHF.